This T cell receptor (beta chain) is from a study of OX40 agonist ivuxolimab in advanced cancers. Study as a whole: The treatment was a fully human IgG2 OX40 agonist, ivuxolimab. It was permissible to have had prior anti-PD-1, anti-PD-L1 or anti-CTLA-4 therapy, and around 40% had some. Whole-study findings and limits: The study observed clonal expansion of CD4+ and CD8+ blood T cells by week 6 at 0.1 to 3.0 mg/kg.

Libraries were prepared by immunoSEQ multiplex PCR; TCRdb keeps only in-frame clonotypes and omits some of them. This table has about 130,000 clones, roughly nine tenths appearing once. Comment on this clone: Its antigen is not known.

V dropped 7 bases and J dropped 1; count of bases not matched to a gene: 15. The CDR3 totals 17 residues. Germline V CDR1 and CDR2: SNHLY, FYNNEI. The rearrangement joins TRBV2 to TRBJ2-7; 8 nucleotides agree with TRBD2. The sample consisted of CD4+ or CD8+ T cells sorted from blood, taken in a trial of the OX40 agonist ivuxolimab. The TCR sequence derives from an adult with an advanced solid tumor such as melanoma, head and neck, liver or kidney cancer. CDR3 amino acids: CASTSVSGTRMSYEQYF. As DNA, the CDR3 is TGTGCCAGCACCTCTGTATCCGGGACTAGGATGTCCTACGAGCAGTACTTC.